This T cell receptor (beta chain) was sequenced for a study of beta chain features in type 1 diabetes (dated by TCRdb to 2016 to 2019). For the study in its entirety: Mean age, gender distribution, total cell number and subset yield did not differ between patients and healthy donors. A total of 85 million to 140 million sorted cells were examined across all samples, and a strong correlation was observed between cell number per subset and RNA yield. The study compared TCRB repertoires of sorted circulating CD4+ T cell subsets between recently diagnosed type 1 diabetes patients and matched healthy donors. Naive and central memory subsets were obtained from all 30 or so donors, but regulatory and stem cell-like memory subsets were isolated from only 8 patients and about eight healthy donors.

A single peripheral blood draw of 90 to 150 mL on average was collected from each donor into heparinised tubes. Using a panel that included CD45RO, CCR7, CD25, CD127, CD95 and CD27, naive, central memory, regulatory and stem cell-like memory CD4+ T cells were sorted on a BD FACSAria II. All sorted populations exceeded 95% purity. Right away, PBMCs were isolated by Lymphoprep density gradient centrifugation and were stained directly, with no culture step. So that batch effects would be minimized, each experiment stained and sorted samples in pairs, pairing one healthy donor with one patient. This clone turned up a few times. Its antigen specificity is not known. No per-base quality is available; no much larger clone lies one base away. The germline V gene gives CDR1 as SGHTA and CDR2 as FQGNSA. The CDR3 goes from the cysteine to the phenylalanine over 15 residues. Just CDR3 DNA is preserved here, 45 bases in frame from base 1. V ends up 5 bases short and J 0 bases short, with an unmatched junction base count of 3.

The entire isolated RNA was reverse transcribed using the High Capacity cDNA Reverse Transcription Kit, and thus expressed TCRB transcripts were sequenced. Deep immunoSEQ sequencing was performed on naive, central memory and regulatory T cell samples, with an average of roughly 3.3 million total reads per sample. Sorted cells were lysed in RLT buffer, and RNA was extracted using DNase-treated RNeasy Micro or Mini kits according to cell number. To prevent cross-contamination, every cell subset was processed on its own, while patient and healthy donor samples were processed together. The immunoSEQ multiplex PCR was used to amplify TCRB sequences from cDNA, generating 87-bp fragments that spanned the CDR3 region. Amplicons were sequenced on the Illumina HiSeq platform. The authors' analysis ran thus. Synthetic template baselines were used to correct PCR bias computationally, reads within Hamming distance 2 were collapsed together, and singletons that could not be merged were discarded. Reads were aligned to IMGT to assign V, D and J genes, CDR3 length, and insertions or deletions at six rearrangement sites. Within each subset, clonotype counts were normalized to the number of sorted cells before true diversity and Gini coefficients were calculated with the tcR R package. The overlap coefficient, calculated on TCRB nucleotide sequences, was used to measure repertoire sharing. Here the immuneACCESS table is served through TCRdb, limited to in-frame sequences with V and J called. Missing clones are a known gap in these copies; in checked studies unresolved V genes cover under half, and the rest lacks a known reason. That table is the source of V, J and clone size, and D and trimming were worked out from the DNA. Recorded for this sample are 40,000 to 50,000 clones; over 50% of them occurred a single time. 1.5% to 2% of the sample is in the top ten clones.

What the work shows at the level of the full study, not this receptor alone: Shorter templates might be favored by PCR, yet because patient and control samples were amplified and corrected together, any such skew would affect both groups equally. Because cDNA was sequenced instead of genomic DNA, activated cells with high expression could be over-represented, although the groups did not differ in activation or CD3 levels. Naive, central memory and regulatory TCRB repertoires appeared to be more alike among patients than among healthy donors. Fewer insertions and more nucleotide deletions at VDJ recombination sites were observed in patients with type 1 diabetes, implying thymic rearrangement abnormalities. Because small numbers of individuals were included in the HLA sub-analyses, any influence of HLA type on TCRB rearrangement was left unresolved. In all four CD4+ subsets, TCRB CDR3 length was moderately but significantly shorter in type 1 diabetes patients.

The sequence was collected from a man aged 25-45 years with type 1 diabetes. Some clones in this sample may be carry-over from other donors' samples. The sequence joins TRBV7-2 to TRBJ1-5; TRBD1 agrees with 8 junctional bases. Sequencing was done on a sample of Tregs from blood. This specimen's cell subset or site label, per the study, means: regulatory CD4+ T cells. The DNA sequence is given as TGTGCCAGCAGCCTTACAGGGGGTAGCAATCAGCCCCAGCATTTT. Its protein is CASSLTGGSNQPQHF. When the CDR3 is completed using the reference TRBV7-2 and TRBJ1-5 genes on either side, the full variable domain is GAGVSQSPSNKVTEKGKDVELRCDPISGHTALYWYRQSLGQGLEFLIYFQGNSAPDKSGLPSDRFSAERTGGSVSTLTIQRTQQEDSAVYLCASSLTGGSNQPQHFGDGTRLSIL.